The entry below gives a single T cell receptor (beta chain) sequence along with its context. This clonotype was detected many times. The clone's antigen remains unknown. No clone much larger than this one lies a single base away; base qualities are absent. This entry is derived from a study of immune aging and cytomegalovirus after organ transplant (dated by TCRdb to the early 2020s). Broadly, across the study: Every transplant recipient was given three-drug immunosuppression consisting of prednisone, tacrolimus, and mycophenolate.

To prepare the library, single-cell sequencing was applied. These reads were obtained on an Illumina NovaSeq 6000. The BD Rhapsody Targeted mRNA and AbSeq Reagent Kit, in a microwell format, was used for cell capture and library preparation. Libraries covered TCR, sample tags, AbSeq, and targeted mRNA from the Human T-Cell Expression Panel plus custom TOX and TOX2 primers. An Illumina NovaSeq was used to sequence the libraries. In the source study's methods: The analysis covered fewer than 13,000 cells in total, of which some 6,900 were CD8 T cells and 4494 were CD8 T cells with an identifiable TCR CDR3. The BD Rhapsody Targeted Analysis Pipeline, including V(D)J processing, was run on the Seven Bridges Genomics platform to process the raw data. Quality control, Sample Tag demultiplexing with Lex-BDSMK, clone identification with VDJ Explorer, and Seurat clustering were all done in SeqGeq 1.6.0. Clones making up <1% of CD8 T cells were classified as non-expanded, and clones making up >2.5% of the sample were classified as clonal expansions. TCRdb itself trimmed the public reads at Q25 with fastp, ran MiXCR and retained productive beta chains. CDR3 protein duplicates are merged, each entry listing the most common genes and DNA. The V and J calls come from TCRdb's annotation, not from the publication. This sample holds roughly 20,000 distinct CDR3 sequences; roughly a third were observed only once. The ten largest clones represent 25% of the sample.

Study-wide findings and limitations: CD57 was not measured in the sequencing data, so a conservative gene-based aging definition was used instead. A larger share of large clones was made up of TEMRA cells, and in the seven largest clones (over 1,900 cells) aged and TEMRA cells were gained while TCM cells were lost. Following viremia, cells with an aged phenotype rose post-transplant no matter the clone size, with the increase showing up earlier in large clones (days 200-264) than in small clones.

The V end loses 1 base and the J end loses 0 bases, and a stretch of 8 bases separates them. The CDR3 sequence holds 15 residues, the cysteine and phenylalanine included. Of all the DNA, just the CDR3 is kept, 45 bases in frame from base 1. CDR1 MNHNS and CDR2 SASEGT were looked up in the germline V gene. Per the publication, the time point label means: five sample-tagged time points from pre-transplant (day -1) to day 368 post-transplant, pooled. After thawing, PBMC were stimulated with a CMV IE-1 overlapping peptide library for more than 9 hours, with no transport inhibitors added. After thawing, cells rested overnight before stimulation in R10 medium with CD28/CD49d costimulation. The IE-1 peptide library was made up of 15-amino-acid peptides with 11-amino-acid overlaps. Each time point was barcoded with BD Single-Cell Multiplexing Kit Sample Tags, pooled, and stained with oligo-conjugated anti-CD45RA plus sorting antibodies. A BD FACSAria III was used to sort CMV-responsive CD8+CD137+ and CD4+CD154+ T cells at 4-way purity. EDTA vacutainers were used to collect blood, which was then processed with a Ficoll gradient within 1-24 hours.

The TCR originated in a female donor who had a heart transplant and CMV viremia. This sample comprised CMV peptide-activated CD4+ and CD8+ T cells sorted from blood, obtained at five time points, pooled. Read against the paper, the sample's cell subset or site label means: sorted CD8+CD137+ and CD4+CD154+ T cells after less than 15 h CMV IE-1 peptide stimulation. This sequence uses TRBV6-1 and TRBJ2-3, with no reliable assignment of the D segment. The CDR3 reads CASSEVYPSTDTQYF. The DNA sequence is as follows: TGTGCCAGCAGTGAAGTCTACCCGAGCACAGATACGCAGTATTTT.